The clone carrying this TCR beta chain has a handful of counts. Its target is not known. This entry belongs to a study of beta chain features in type 1 diabetes. By way of CD45RO/CCR7/CD25/CD127/CD95/CD27, the CD4+ regulatory, stem cell-like memory, central memory and naive cells were sorted. The CDR3 sequence is 13 residues long. Germline lookup yields CDR1 SQVTM and CDR2 ANQGSEA. With 6 bases clipped from V and 5 bases from J, the junction kept 4 bases outside the gene matches. Findings and caveats of the study: Type 1 diabetes patients showed fewer insertions and more deletions at VDJ junctions.

Sequenced material consisted of expressed TCRB transcripts (all of the isolated RNA was reverse transcribed). Only in-frame clones appear in the TCRdb table, and some are missing; sequencing was by immunoSEQ multiplex PCR. The sample has under 400,000 clones; around 12% are singletons. This chain links TRBV29-1 with TRBJ1-6, with TRBD1 matching over 7 bases. The sequence was collected from a man aged 18 to 29 in good health. The specimen sequenced was naive CD4+ T cells from blood. Here the CDR3 DNA reads TGCAGCGTCTCAGACAGGGATAATTCACCCCTCCACTTT. This sequence encodes CSVSDRDNSPLHF.